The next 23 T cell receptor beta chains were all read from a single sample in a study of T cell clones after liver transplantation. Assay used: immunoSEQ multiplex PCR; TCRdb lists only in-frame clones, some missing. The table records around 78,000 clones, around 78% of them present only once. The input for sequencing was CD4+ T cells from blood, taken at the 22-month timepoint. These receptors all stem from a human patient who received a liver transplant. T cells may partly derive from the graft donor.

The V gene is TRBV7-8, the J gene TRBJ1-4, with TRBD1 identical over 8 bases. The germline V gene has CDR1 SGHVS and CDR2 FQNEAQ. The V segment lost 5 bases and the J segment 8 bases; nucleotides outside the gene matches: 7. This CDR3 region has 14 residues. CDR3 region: CASSQGQGGEKLFF. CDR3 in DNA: TGTGCCAGCAGCCAAGGACAGGGCGGGGAAAAACTGTTTTTT.

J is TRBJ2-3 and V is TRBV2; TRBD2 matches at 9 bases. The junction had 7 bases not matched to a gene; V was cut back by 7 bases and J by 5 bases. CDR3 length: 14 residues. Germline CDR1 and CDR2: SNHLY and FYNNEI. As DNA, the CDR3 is TGTGCCAGCACCCGACTAGCGGTCGGAGATACGCAGTATTTT. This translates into CASTRLAVGDTQYF.

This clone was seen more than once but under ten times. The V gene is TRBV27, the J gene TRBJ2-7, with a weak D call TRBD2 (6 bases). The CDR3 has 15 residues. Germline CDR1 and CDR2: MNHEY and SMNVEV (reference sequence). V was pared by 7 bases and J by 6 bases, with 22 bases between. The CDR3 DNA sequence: TGTGCCAGCATTATAACCCGGGACTCCCTCGGCGAGCAGTACTTC. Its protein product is CASIITRDSLGEQYF.

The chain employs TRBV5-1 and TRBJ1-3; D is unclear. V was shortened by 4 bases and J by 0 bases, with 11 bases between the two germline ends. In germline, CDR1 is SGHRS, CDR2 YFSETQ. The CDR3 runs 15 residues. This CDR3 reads CASSAAGYSGNTIYF. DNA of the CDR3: TGCGCCAGCAGCGCCGCCGGCTACTCTGGAAACACCATATATTTT.

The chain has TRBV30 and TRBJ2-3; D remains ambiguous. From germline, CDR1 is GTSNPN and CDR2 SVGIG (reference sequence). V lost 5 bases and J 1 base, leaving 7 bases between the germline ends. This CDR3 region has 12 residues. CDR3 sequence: CAWWRGTDTQYF. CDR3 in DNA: TGTGCCTGGTGGCGCGGCACAGATACGCAGTATTTT.

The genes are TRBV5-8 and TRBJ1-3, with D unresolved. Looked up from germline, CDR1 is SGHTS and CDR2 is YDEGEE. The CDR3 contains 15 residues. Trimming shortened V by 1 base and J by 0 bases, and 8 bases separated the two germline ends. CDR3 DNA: TGTGCCAGCAGCTTGTCCGGGCGCTCTGGAAACACCATATATTTT. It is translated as CASSLSGRSGNTIYF.

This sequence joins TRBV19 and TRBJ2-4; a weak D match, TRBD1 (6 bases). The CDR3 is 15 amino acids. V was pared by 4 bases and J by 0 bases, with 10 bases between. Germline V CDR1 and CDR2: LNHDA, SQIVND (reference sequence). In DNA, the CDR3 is TGTGCCAGTAGTAGTACAGGGCTAGCCAAAAACATTCAGTACTTC. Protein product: CASSSTGLAKNIQYF.

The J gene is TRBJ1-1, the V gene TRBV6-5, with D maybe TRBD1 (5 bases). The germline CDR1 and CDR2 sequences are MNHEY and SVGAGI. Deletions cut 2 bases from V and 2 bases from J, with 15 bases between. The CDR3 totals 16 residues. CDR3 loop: CASSYRPGGLNTEAFF. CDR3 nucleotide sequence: TGTGCCAGCAGTTACCGGCCTGGGGGGTTAAACACTGAAGCTTTCTTT.

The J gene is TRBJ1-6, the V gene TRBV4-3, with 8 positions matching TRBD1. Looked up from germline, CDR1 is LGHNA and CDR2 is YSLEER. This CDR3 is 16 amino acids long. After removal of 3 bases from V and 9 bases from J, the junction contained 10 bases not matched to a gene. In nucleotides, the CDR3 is TGCGCCAGCAGCCAGATTCATGGACAGGGTGCTTCACCCCTCCACTTT. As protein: CASSQIHGQGASPLHF.

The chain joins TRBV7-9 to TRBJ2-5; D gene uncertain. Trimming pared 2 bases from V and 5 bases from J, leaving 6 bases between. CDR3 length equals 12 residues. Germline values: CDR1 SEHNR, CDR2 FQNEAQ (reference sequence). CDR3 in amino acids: CASSLMGETQYF. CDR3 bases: TGTGCCAGCAGCTTAATGGGGGAGACCCAGTACTTC.

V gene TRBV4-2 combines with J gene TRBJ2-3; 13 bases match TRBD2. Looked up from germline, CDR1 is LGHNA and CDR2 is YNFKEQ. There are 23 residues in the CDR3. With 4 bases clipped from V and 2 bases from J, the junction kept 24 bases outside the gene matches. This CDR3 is CASSPSLRETWTSGGPNTDTQYF. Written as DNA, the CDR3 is TGTGCCAGCAGCCCGTCCCTAAGAGAGACCTGGACTAGCGGGGGCCCTAACACAGATACGCAGTATTTT.

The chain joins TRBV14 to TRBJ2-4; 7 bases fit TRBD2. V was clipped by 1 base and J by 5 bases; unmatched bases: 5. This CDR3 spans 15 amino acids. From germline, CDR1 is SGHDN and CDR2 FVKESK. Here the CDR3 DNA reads TGTGCCAGCAGCCAAGTGAGTGGGAGGGAAAACATTCAGTACTTC. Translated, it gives CASSQVSGRENIQYF. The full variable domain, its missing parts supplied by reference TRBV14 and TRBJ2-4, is EAGVTQFPSHSVIEKGQTVTLRCDPISGHDNLYWYRRVMGKEIKFLLHFVKESKQDESGMPNNRFLAERTGGTYSTLKVQPAELEDSGVYFCASSQVSGRENIQYFGAGTRLSVL.

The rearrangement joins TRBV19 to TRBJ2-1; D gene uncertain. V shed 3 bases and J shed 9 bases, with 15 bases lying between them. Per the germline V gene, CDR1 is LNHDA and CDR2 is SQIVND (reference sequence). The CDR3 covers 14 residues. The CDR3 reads CASSISSQRSEQFF. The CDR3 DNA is TGTGCCAGTAGTATTTCGTCCCAACGGAGTGAGCAGTTCTTC.

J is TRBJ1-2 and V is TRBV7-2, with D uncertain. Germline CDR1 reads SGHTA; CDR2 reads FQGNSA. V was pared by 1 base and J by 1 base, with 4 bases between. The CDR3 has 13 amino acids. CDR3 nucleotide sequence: TGTGCCAGCAGCTTAGGGGTTAACTATGGCTACACCTTC. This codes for CASSLGVNYGYTF.

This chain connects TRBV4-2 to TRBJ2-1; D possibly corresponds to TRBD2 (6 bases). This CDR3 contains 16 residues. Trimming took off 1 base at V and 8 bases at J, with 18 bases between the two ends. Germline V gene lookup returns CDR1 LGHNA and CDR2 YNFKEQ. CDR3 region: CASSQGRLEGGDEQFF. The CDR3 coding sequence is TGTGCCAGCAGCCAAGGAAGACTAGAGGGTGGAGATGAGCAGTTCTTC.

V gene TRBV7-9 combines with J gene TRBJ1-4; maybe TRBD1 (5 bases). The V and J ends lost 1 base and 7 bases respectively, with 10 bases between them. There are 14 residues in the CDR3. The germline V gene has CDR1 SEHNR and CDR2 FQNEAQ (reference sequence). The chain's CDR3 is CASSLGGGGEKLFF. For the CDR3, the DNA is TGTGCCAGCAGCTTAGGAGGCGGGGGTGAAAAACTGTTTTTT.

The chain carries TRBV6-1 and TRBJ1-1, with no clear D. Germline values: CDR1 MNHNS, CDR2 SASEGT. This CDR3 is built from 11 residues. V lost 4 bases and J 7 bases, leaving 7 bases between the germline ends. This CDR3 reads CASSVGGEAFF. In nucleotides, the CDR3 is TGTGCCAGCAGTGTAGGAGGTGAAGCTTTCTTT.

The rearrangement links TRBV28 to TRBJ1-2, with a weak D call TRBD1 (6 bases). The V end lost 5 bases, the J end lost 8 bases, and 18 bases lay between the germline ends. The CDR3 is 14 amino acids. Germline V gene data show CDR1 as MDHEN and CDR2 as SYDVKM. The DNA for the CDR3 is TGTGCCAGCAGTACAACTGGGGGGCGGCGGGGCTACACCTTC. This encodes CASSTTGGRRGYTF.

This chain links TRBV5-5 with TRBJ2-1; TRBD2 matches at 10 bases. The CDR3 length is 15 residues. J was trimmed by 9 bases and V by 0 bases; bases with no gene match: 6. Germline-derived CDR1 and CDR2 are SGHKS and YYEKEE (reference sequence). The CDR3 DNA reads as TGTGCCAGCAGCTTGGTGCTAGCGGGAGTACGTGAGCAGTTCTTC. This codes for CASSLVLAGVREQFF.

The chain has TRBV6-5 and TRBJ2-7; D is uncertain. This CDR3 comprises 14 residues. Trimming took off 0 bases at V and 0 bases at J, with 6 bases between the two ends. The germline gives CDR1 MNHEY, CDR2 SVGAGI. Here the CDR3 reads CASSYSRASYEQYF. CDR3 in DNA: TGTGCCAGCAGTTACTCTCGGGCCTCCTACGAGCAGTACTTC.

CDR3 sequence reads: CASSLNGRHTGELFF. The CDR3 coding sequence is TGTGCCAGCAGCTTAAATGGCAGGCACACCGGGGAGCTGTTTTTT. The chain uses TRBV7-2 and TRBJ2-2; D gene uncertain. Trimming removed 2 bases at V and 3 bases at J, with 10 bases between. Germline CDR1 is SGHTA and CDR2 is FQGNSA. There are 15 residues in the CDR3.

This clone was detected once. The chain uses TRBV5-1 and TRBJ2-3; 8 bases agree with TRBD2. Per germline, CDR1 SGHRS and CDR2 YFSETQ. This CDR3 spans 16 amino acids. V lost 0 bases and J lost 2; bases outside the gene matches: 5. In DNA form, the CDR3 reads TGCGCCAGCAGCTTGGATCGCGGGGGGCCCACAGATACGCAGTATTTT. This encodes CASSLDRGGPTDTQYF.

CDR3 sequence reads: CASSPRTSGTYNEQFF. In nucleotides, the CDR3 is TGCGCCAGCAGCCCGCGGACTAGCGGGACTTACAATGAGCAGTTCTTC. J is TRBJ2-1 and V is TRBV5-1, with 12 bases fitting TRBD2. V lost 4 bases and J lost 4; bases outside the gene matches: 6. CDR3 size: 16 residues. The V gene's germline CDR1 is SGHRS and CDR2 YFSETQ.